This T cell receptor beta chain was identified in a study of T cells in Graves' hyperthyroidism and ophthalmopathy (dated by TCRdb to about 2019). Regarding the research as a whole: Peripheral blood was collected at initial diagnosis, before any treatment. TCR V-J signatures able to tell the groups apart were searched for in a discovery cohort of 100 or so patients, of whom 43 had Graves' ophthalmopathy and around 57 had stable Graves' hyperthyroidism. Prospective prediction of ophthalmopathy was tested in an independent validation cohort consisting of 18 to 20 hyperthyroidism patients and over 15 patients who later progressed to ophthalmopathy. The approximately 100 discovery patients were randomly split 7:3 into training and test sets. Thyroid tissue and blood T-cell repertoires from six Graves' hyperthyroidism patients were also compared in the study. Once sampling was done, hyperthyroidism patients were given methimazole at a starting dose of 30 mg daily, whereas ophthalmopathy patients were given high-dose intravenous methylprednisolone. The paper reports TCR Vbeta CDR3 sequencing of roughly 140 peripheral blood samples: under 45 ophthalmopathy, over 70 hyperthyroidism and 17 progressor patients. Overall study results and their limits: Most expanded thyroid clonotypes (frequency above 0.001) were also detected in blood, suggesting blood repertoires may reflect thyroid immune responses. A 13 V-J signature model separated ophthalmopathy from stable hyperthyroidism, with roughly 88% sensitivity and 81.08% specificity in cross-validation and 80%/75% in testing. In validation, progression to ophthalmopathy was predicted by the model with approximately 67% sensitivity and roughly 72% specificity, a median of roughly 6.4 months before onset. No statistical method was used to set the sample size in advance, and investigators knew the group allocation.

The CDR3 covers 13 residues, taking in both the cysteine and the phenylalanine. The entry retains the CDR3 DNA only, 39 bases that are in frame from base 1. After removal of 1 base from V and 10 bases from J, the junction retains 5 bases not matched to a gene. CDR1 LGHNA and CDR2 YNFKEQ were looked up in the germline V gene. Stable Graves' hyperthyroidism was defined as the absence of progression to ophthalmopathy over 18 months of follow-up. The hyperthyroidism patients were between 18 and 65 years old and newly diagnosed, with a disease duration of less than 2 months. Any patient with an uncontrolled infection, another autoimmune disease, pregnancy or lactation was excluded. Diagnoses relied on clinical symptoms, serum thyroxine and TRAb, thyroid ultrasound and orbital computed tomography. PBMCs were isolated from about 9.1 ml of fresh peripheral blood by Ficoll-Paque density gradient centrifugation. Total RNA was extracted with Trizol reagent, and quality was checked on an Agilent 2100 Bioanalyzer.

Amplification of TCR beta CDR3 regions was carried out from RNA transcripts. For the first round of RT-PCR on the TCR CDR3, the HTBI primer set was used together with the Qiagen OneStep RT-PCR kit. The libraries were constructed in a second round of multiplex PCR and then size-selected and purified. The libraries were sequenced on an Illumina HiSeq2000 using paired-end 100 bp reads. The published analysis was carried out like this. SOAPnuke was used to process the raw data, removing reads that contained adapters or uncalled bases, had a mean Phred below 15, or lacked an exact match to the constant primer or identifier. High-quality paired reads were merged using COPE v1.2.5, and each unique nucleotide sequence was defined as a clonotype. MiTCR v1.1 was used to align clonotypes to the IMGT TRBV, TRBD and TRBJ reference segments. The analysis was restricted to V-J combinations with a frequency above 0.0001, which together covered just over 98% of the repertoires. The TCS score was defined as F50 (clonal expansion) divided by E x V (chaos), with BLOSUM62-based TCRdist calculated between CDR3 peptides within each V-J. Welch's t-statistics and random forest reduced roughly 530 V-J features to 13, which were used in a naive Bayes classifier (R e1071). TCRdb trimmed public reads at Q25 via fastp, called clones via MiXCR and kept in-frame beta chains. Merged by CDR3 protein, the rows form single entries marked with the most common genes and DNA. TCRdb, not the authors, supplied the V and J calls. The sample records about 96,000 distinct CDR3 sequences, about 51% of which are singletons. Around 29% of the sample lies in the top ten.

This clonotype was detected many times. Its antigen is still unknown. No base quality information exists; no much larger clone differs at one position. Sequenced: blood. Rearrangement joined TRBV4-2 to TRBJ2-7; TRBD2 aligns with 9 central bases. This TCR derives from a woman aged 40 to 50 with Graves' hyperthyroidism. Here is the DNA: TGTGCCAGCAGCCAAGGGGGGACTAGCAAACAGTACTTC. Translation gives CASSQGGTSKQYF.